The clone carrying this T cell receptor beta chain was counted between two and nine times. What it binds is not known. Alongside a J-beta primer mix, a sample-barcoded 5' primer served in a second PCR lasting about 7 to 12 cycles. MiXCR was run by TCRdb on the 5' RACE reads, yielding one entry per CDR3 protein. The repertoire holds 1.5 million to 2 million distinct CDR3 sequences, with 34% as singletons. This entry is derived from a study of blood T cells in healthy people across ages. Study-wide findings and caveats: Both naive CD4+ cell counts and diversity were greater in long-lived donors than in aged donors.

This CDR3 region has 16 residues. V gave up 2 bases and J gave up 2 bases, with 14 bases separating them. CDR1 and CDR2 from the germline V gene are LGHDT and YNNKEL (reference sequence). The chain employs TRBV3-1 and TRBJ2-3; D unclear. The sequence was collected from a woman aged 25-40 years in good health. The sequencing input was blood. Here the CDR3 reads CASSQRFRLFTDTQYF. The CDR3 DNA sequence: TGTGCCAGCAGCCAAAGGTTTCGACTGTTCACAGATACGCAGTATTTT.